This TCR beta chain was identified during a study of shared clonotypes between healthy human individuals. TCRdb keeps only in-frame clones here, not all; method: immunoSEQ multiplex PCR. The table lists approximately 600,000 clones, roughly 96% of them singletons. J gave up 1 base and V 4 bases, and 5 bases lay outside the gene matches. The CDR3 consists of 15 residues. CDR1 and CDR2 from the germline V gene are SGHTA and FQGTGA. Terminally differentiated effector memory CD45RA+ cells were left out of the naive CD8 fraction, which was CD45RO-negative and positively selected for CCR7. The sequenced sample was naive CD8+ T cells sorted from blood. The chain carries TRBV7-3 and TRBJ2-3; 7 bases map to TRBD1. The TCR originated in a woman aged 25 to 39 in good health. For the CDR3, the DNA is TGTGCCAGCAGCTATGGGGACAGAGGCACAGATACGCAGTATTTT. It yields the protein CASSYGDRGTDTQYF.